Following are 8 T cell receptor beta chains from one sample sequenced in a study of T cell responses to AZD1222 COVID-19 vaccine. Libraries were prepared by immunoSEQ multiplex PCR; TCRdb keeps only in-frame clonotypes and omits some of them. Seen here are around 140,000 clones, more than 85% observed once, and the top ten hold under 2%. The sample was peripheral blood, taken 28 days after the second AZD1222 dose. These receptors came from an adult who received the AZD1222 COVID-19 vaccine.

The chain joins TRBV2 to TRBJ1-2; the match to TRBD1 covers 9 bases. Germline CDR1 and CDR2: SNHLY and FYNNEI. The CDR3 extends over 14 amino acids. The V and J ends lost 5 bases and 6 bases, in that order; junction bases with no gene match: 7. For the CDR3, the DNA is TGTGCCAGCAGTCGAGGAACAGGGGGCGATGGCTACACCTTC. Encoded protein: CASSRGTGGDGYTF.

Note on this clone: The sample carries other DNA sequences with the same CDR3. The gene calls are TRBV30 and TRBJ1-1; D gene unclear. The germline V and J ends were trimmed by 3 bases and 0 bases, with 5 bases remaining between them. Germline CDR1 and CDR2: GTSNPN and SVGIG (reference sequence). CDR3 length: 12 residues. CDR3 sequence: CAWSEMNTEAFF. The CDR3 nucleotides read TGTGCCTGGAGCGAAATGAACACTGAAGCTTTCTTT.

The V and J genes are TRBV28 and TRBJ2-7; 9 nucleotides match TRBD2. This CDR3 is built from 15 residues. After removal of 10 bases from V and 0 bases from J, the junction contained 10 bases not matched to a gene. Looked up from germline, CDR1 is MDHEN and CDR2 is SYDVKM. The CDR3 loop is CATRGETSGSYEQYV. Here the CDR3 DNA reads TGTGCCACACGGGGGGAGACTAGCGGCTCCTACGAGCAGTACGTC.

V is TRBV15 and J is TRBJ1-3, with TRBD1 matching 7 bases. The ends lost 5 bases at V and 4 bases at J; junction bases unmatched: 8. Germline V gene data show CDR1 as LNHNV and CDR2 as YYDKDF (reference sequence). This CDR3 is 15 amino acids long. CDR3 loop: CATSLNPGQGNTIYF. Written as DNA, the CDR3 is TGTGCCACCAGCTTAAATCCGGGACAGGGAAACACCATATATTTT. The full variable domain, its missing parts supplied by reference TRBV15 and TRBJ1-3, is DAMVIQNPRYQVTQFGKPVTLSCSQTLNHNVMYWYQQKSSQAPKLLFHYYDKDFNNEADTPDNFQSRRPNTSFCFLDIRSPGLGDTAMYLCATSLNPGQGNTIYFGEGSWLTVV.

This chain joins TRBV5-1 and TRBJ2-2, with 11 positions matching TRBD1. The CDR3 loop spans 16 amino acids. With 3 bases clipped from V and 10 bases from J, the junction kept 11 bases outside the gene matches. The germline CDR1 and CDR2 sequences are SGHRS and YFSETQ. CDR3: CASSSGTGGTQQELFF. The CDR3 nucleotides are TGCGCCAGCAGCTCTGGGACAGGGGGAACACAGCAGGAGCTGTTTTTT.

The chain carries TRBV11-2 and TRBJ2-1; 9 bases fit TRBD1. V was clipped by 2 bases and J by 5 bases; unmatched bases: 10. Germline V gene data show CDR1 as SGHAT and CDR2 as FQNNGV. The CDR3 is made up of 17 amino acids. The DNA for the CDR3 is TGTGCCAGCAGCTTACTTGTACGACAGGGGGGTGACAATGAGCAGTTCTTC. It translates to CASSLLVRQGGDNEQFF.

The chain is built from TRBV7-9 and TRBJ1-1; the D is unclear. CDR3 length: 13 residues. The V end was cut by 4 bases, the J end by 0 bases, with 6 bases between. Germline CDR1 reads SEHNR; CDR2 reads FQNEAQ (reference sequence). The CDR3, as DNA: TGTGCCAGCAGCTGGGATATGAACACTGAAGCTTTCTTT. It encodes CASSWDMNTEAFF.

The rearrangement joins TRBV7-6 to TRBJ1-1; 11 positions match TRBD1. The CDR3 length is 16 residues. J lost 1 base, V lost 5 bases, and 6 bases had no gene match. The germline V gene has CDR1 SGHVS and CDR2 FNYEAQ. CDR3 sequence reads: CASSRRTGGSNTEAFF. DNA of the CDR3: TGTGCCAGCAGCCGAAGGACAGGGGGCTCGAACACTGAAGCTTTCTTT.